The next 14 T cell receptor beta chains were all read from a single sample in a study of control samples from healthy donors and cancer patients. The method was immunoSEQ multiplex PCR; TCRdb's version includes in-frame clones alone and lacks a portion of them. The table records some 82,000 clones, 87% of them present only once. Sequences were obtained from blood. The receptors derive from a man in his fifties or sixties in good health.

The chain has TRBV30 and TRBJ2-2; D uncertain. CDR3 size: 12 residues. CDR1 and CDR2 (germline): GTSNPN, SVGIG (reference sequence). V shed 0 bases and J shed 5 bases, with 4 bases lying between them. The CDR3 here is CAWSVRTGELFF. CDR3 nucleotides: TGTGCCTGGAGTGTGAGGACCGGGGAGCTGTTTTTT.

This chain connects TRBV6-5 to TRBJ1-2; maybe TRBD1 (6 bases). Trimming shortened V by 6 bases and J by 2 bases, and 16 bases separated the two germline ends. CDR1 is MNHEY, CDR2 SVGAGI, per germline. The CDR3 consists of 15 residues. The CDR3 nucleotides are TGTGCCAGCAGACTCTCACAGGGTACGAACTATGGCTACACCTTC. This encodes CASRLSQGTNYGYTF.

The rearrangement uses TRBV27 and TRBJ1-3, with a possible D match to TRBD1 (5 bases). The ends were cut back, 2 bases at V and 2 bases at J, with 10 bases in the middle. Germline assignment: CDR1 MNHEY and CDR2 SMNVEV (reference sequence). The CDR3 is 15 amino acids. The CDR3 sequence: CASSLTGDAGNTIYF. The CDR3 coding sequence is TGTGCCAGCAGTTTAACTGGGGACGCTGGAAACACCATATATTTT.

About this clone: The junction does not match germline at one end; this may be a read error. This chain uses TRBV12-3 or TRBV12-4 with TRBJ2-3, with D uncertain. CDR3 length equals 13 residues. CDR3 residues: CAGSSILGDTQYF. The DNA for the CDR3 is TGTGCCGGCAGTTCGATCCTTGGAGATACGCAGTATTTT.

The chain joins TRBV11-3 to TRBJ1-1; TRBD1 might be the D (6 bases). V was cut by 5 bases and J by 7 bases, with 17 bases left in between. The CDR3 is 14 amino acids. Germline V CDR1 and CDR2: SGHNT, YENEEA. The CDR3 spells CASSPPPDRVEAFF. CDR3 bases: TGTGCCAGCAGCCCTCCGCCGGACAGAGTTGAAGCTTTCTTT.

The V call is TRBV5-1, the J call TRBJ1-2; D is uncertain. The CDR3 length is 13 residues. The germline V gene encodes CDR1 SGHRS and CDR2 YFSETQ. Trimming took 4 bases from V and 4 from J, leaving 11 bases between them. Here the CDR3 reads CASSPEGTYGYTF. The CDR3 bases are TGCGCCAGCAGCCCAGAGGGAACCTATGGCTACACCTTC.

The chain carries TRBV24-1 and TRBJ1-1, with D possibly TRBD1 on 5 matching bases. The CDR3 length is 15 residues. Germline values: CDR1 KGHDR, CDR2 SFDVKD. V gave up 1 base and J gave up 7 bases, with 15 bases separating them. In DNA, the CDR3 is TGTGCCACCAGTGATTTCGGCCCCCGGGGGGTTGAAGCTTTCTTT. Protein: CATSDFGPRGVEAFF.

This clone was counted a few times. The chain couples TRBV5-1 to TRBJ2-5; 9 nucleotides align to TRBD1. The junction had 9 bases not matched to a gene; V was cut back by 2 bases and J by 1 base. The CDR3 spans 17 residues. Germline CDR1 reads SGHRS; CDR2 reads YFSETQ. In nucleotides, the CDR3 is TGCGCCAGCAGCTTTGGACAGGGGCGTCCCCTCCAAGAGACCCAGTACTTC. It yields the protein CASSFGQGRPLQETQYF.

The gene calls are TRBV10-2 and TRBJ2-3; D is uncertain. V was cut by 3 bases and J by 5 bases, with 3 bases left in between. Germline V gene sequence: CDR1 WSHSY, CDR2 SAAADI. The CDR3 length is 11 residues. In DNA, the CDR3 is TGCGCCAGCAGTGATAAAGATACGCAGTATTTT. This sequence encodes CASSDKDTQYF.

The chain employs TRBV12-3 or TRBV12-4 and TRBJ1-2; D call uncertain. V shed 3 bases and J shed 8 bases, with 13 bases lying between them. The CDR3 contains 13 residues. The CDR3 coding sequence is TGTGCCAGCAGTTTGTGGCAGGCTGACGGCTACACCTTC. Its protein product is CASSLWQADGYTF.

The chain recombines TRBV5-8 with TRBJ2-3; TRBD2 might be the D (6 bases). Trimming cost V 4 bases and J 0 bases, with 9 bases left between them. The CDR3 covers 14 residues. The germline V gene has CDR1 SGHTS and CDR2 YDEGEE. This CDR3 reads CASSKEGSTDTQYF. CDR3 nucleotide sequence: TGTGCCAGCAGCAAGGAGGGGAGCACAGATACGCAGTATTTT. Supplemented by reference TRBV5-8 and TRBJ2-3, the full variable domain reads EAGVTQSPTHLIKTRGQQATLRCSPISGHTSVYWYQQALGLGLQFLLWYDEGEERNRGNFPPRFSGRQFPNYSSELNVNALELEDSALYLCASSKEGSTDTQYFGPGTRLTVL.

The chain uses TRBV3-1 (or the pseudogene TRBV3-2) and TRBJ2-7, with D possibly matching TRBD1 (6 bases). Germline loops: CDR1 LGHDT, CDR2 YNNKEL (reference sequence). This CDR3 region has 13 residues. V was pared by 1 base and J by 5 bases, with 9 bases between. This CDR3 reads CASSQGRGDEQYF. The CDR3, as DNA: TGTGCCAGCAGCCAAGGCAGGGGCGACGAGCAGTACTTC.

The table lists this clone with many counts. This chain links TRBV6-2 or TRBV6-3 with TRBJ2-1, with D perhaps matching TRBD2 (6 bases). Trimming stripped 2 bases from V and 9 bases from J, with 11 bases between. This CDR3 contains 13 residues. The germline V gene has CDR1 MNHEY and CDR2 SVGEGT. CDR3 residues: CASSYMEGSEQFF. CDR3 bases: TGTGCCAGCAGTTACATGGAGGGGAGTGAGCAGTTCTTC.

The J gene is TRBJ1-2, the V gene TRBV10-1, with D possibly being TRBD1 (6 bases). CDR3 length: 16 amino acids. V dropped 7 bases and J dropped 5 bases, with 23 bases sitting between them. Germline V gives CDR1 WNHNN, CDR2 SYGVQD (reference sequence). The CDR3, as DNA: TGCGCCAGCATCAGAAAAATCGATCAGGGGAGGTATGGCTACACCTTC. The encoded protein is CASIRKIDQGRYGYTF.